Below are 14 T cell receptor beta chains sequenced from a single sample in a study of cytomegalovirus exposure and HLA in healthy donors. Primers for the PCR totalled 60 Vbeta and 13 Jbeta. Clones were sequenced by immunoSEQ multiplex PCR, and TCRdb holds only the in-frame ones, with some missing. Among roughly 150,000 clones listed, 81% were seen once. The sequencing sample was made of PBMCs. The source of these receptors is a young woman in good health and CMV-seronegative.

The CDR3, as DNA: TGTGCCAGCAGTGAAGCTGTGGGACAGGGAGGTTCACCCCTCCACTTT. Amino acid sequence: CASSEAVGQGGSPLHF. The chain joins TRBV6-1 to TRBJ1-6, with 9 positions matching TRBD1. Germline-derived CDR1 and CDR2 are MNHNS and SASEGT. The CDR3 spans 16 residues. J gave up 9 bases and V 0 bases, and 6 bases lay outside the gene matches.

The chain uses TRBV18 and TRBJ1-3; the match to TRBD1 covers 9 bases. The germline CDR1 and CDR2 sequences are KGHSH and LQKENI. V lost 2 bases and J lost 1; bases outside the gene matches: 0. The CDR3 totals 15 residues. The CDR3 DNA reads as TGTGCCAGCTCACCAGGGACAGGGTCTGGAAACACCATATATTTT. Translated, it gives CASSPGTGSGNTIYF.

This chain joins TRBV27 and TRBJ1-5, with 7 bases aligning to TRBD1. Germline lookup yields CDR1 MNHEY and CDR2 SMNVEV (reference sequence). Germline trimming cut 4 bases from V and 5 bases from J; bases unmatched to any gene: 5. There are 14 residues in the CDR3. As DNA, the CDR3 is TGTGCCAGCAGTTCTTACAGGGGTTATCAGCCCCAGCATTTT. Translating it yields CASSSYRGYQPQHF.

The gene calls are TRBV6-5 and TRBJ2-4; possible D gene TRBD2, 6 bases. Trimming pared 4 bases from V and 1 base from J, leaving 8 bases between. Per the germline V gene, CDR1 is MNHEY and CDR2 is SVGAGI. The CDR3 loop spans 14 amino acids. The CDR3 nucleotides are TGTGCCAGCAGTTGGGGGGTGGCCAAAAACATTCAGTACTTC. Its translation is CASSWGVAKNIQYF.

The gene calls are TRBV7-2 and TRBJ2-3, with 12 bases lining up with TRBD2. Germline CDR1 reads SGHTA; CDR2 reads FQGNSA. The CDR3 sequence is 15 residues long. The junction had 5 bases not matched to a gene; V was cut back by 5 bases and J by 5 bases. The CDR3 sequence is CASSRTSGVGDTQYF. The CDR3 DNA reads as TGTGCCAGCAGCCGGACTAGCGGGGTCGGAGATACGCAGTATTTT.

The J gene is TRBJ2-7, the V gene TRBV6-5; perhaps TRBD2 as D (6 bases). CDR1 is MNHEY and CDR2 is SVGAGI in the germline V gene. Trimming pared 0 bases from V and 5 bases from J, leaving 14 bases between. CDR3 length: 15 amino acids. CDR3 bases: TGTGCCAGCAGTTACTCGGCCGCGGGAAGCGACGAGCAGTACTTC. This gives the protein CASSYSAAGSDEQYF.

The CDR3 region has the DNA TGTGCCAGCAGCCCTACGGACAGTCTCTCCTACGAGCAGTACTTC. Its protein is CASSPTDSLSYEQYF. This chain connects TRBV7-3 to TRBJ2-7; TRBD1 is a possible D gene (6 bases). Trimming took 5 bases from V and 0 from J, leaving 14 bases between them. CDR1 is SGHTA and CDR2 is FQGTGA in the germline V gene. CDR3 length: 15 residues.

The chain employs TRBV28 and TRBJ2-5; TRBD2 is a possible D gene (6 bases). The J call is uncertain, as TRBJ2-7 better fits the DNA end. Looked up from germline, CDR1 is MDHEN and CDR2 is SYDVKM. The CDR3 consists of 14 residues. CDR3 DNA sequence: TGTGCCAGCAGTTTGCGGGGCAGAGCCTACGAGCAGTACTTC. Translated: CASSLRGRAYEQYF.

The rearrangement links TRBV30 to TRBJ2-1, with 8 positions matching TRBD2. V lost 1 base, J lost 16 bases, and 9 bases stayed unmatched. The CDR3 loop spans 12 amino acids. Germline loops: CDR1 GTSNPN, CDR2 SVGIG (reference sequence). The CDR3 protein is CAWSEVTSGHFF. CDR3 nucleotides: TGTGCCTGGAGTGAAGTTACTAGCGGTCACTTCTTC.

Here the CDR3 reads CASSLYYEQYF. The CDR3 DNA follows: TGTGCCAGCAGCCTATACTACGAGCAGTACTTC. The chain has TRBV7-9 and TRBJ2-7; D unresolved. The CDR3 is 11 residues long. V was shortened by 5 bases and J by 3 bases, with 5 bases between the two germline ends. CDR1 and CDR2 from the germline V gene are SEHNR and FQNEAQ (reference sequence). Full variable domain (rest looked up from reference TRBV7-9 and TRBJ2-7): DTGVSQNPRHKITKRGQNVTFRCDPISEHNRLYWYRQTLGQGPEFLTYFQNEAQLEKSRLLSDRFSAERPKGSFSTLEIQRTEQGDSAMYLCASSLYYEQYFGPGTRLTVT.

The chain combines TRBV4-2 with TRBJ1-5; tentative D call: TRBD1 (6 bases). Germline values: CDR1 LGHNA, CDR2 YNFKEQ. The ends were cut back, 4 bases at V and 0 bases at J, with 10 bases in the middle. The CDR3 is made up of 15 amino acids. CDR3 in DNA: TGTGCCAGCAGCCCTTACAGGGTTAGCAATCAGCCCCAGCATTTT. Translated: CASSPYRVSNQPQHF.

The DNA for the CDR3 is TGTGCCAGCAGCTGGACCGCAGGGCGGACCGGGGAGCTGTTTTTT. This codes for CASSWTAGRTGELFF. The chain links TRBV7-8 to TRBJ2-2, with D possibly matching TRBD1 (5 bases). Germline V gives CDR1 SGHVS, CDR2 FQNEAQ. Trimming pared 4 bases from V and 5 bases from J, leaving 14 bases between. There are 15 residues in the CDR3.

This clone was found a few times. This chain's CDR3 is CASSYSPGNPFEQFF. The CDR3 bases are TGTGCCAGCAGTTACTCCCCCGGGAACCCCTTCGAGCAGTTCTTC. The gene calls are TRBV6-5 and TRBJ2-1, with D possibly being TRBD2 (5 bases). CDR3 length equals 15 residues. Trimming pared 0 bases from V and 10 bases from J, leaving 16 bases between. The V gene's germline CDR1 is MNHEY and CDR2 SVGAGI.

V is TRBV5-1 and J is TRBJ2-5; no reliable D call. With 0 bases removed from V and 5 bases from J, the gap between germline ends came to 11 bases. Germline V gene lookup returns CDR1 SGHRS and CDR2 YFSETQ. The CDR3 spans 14 residues. The chain's CDR3 is CASSLALELETQYF. Here the CDR3 DNA reads TGCGCCAGCAGCTTGGCATTGGAGCTGGAGACCCAGTACTTC.